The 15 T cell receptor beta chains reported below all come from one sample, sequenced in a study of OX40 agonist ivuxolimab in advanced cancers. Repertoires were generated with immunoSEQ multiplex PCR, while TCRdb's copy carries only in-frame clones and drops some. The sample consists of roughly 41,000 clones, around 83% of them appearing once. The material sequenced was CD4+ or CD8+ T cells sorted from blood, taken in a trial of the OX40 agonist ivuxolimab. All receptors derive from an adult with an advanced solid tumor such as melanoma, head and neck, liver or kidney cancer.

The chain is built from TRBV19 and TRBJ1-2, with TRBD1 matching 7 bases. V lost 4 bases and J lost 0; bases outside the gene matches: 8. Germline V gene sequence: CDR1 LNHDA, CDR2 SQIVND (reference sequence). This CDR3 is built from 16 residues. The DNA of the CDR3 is TGTGCCAGTAGTAGTACGTCCGGGACAGCTAACTATGGCTACACCTTC. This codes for CASSSTSGTANYGYTF.

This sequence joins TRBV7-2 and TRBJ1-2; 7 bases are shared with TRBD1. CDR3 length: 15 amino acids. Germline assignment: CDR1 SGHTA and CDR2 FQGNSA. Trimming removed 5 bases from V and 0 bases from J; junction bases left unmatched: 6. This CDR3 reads CASSARQGPNYGYTF. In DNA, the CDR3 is TGTGCCAGCAGCGCACGACAGGGCCCTAACTATGGCTACACCTTC.

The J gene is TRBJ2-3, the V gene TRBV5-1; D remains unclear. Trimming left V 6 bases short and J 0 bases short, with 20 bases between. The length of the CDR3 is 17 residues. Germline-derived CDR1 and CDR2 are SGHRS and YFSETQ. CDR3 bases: TGCGCCAGCACCCTCTTCTCTTTGACGGAGAGCACAGATACGCAGTATTTT. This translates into CASTLFSLTESTDTQYF.

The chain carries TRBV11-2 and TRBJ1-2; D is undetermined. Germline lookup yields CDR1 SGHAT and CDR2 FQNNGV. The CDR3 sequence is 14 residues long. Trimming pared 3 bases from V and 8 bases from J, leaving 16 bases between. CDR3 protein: CASSLRMGFDGYTF. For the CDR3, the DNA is TGTGCCAGCAGCTTGAGGATGGGGTTCGACGGCTACACCTTC.

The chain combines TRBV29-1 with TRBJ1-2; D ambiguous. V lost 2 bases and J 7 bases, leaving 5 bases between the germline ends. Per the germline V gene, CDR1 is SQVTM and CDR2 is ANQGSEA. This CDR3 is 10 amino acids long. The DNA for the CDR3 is TGCAGCGTTGAATGGGGTGGCTACACCTTC. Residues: CSVEWGGYTF.

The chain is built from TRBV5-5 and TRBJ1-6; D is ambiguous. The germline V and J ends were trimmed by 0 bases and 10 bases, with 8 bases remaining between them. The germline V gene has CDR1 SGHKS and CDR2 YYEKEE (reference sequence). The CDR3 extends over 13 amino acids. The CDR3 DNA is TGTGCCAGCAGCTTGGAGGGTAGATCACCCCTCCACTTT. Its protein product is CASSLEGRSPLHF.

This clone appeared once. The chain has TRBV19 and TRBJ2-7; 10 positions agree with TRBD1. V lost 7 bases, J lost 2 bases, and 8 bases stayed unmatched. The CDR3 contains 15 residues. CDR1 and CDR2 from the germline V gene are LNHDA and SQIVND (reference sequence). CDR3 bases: TGTGCCAGTACCCAATCCGGGACAGGGGCCTACGAGCAGTACTTC. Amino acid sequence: CASTQSGTGAYEQYF.

CDR3 sequence (DNA): TGTGCCAGTAGGATCGGGACTGACGGATTCACCTTC. It specifies CASRIGTDGFTF. The chain joins TRBV19 to TRBJ1-2; D might be TRBD1 (5 bases). The CDR3 consists of 12 residues. V was clipped by 6 bases and J by 13 bases, with 18 bases between them. The germline V gene has CDR1 LNHDA and CDR2 SQIVND (reference sequence).

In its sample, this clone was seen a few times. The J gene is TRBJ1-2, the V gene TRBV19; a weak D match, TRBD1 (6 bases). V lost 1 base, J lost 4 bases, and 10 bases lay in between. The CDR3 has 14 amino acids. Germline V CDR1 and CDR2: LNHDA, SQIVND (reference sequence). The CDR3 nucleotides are TGTGCCAGTAGTATAGGGCTGACAGGCTATGGCTACACCTTC. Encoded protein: CASSIGLTGYGYTF. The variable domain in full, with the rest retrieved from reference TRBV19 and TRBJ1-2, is DGGITQSPKYLFRKEGQNVTLSCEQNLNHDAMYWYRQDPGQGLRLIYYSQIVNDFQKGDIAEGYSVSREKKESFPLTVTSAQKNPTAFYLCASSIGLTGYGYTFGSGTRLTVV.

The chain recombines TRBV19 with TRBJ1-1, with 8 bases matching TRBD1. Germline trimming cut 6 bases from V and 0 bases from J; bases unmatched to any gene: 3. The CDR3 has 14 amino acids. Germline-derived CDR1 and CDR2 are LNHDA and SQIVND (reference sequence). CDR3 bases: TGTGCCAGTAGCAGACAGGGGTTGAACACTGAAGCTTTCTTT. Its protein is CASSRQGLNTEAFF. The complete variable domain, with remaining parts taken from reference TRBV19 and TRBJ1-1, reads DGGITQSPKYLFRKEGQNVTLSCEQNLNHDAMYWYRQDPGQGLRLIYYSQIVNDFQKGDIAEGYSVSREKKESFPLTVTSAQKNPTAFYLCASSRQGLNTEAFFGQGTRLTVV.

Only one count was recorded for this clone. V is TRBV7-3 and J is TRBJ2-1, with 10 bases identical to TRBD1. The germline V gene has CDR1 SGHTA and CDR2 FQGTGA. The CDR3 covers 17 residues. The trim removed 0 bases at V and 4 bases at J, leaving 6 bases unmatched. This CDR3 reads CASSLTRDRGSYNEQFF. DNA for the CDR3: TGTGCCAGCAGCTTAACGAGGGACAGGGGATCGTACAATGAGCAGTTCTTC.

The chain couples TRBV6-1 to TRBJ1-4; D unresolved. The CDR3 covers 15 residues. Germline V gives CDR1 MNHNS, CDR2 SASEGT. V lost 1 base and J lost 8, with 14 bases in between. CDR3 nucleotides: TGTGCCAGCAGTGAAGTTGCGGGGAGAAGGGAAAAACTGTTTTTT. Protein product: CASSEVAGRREKLFF.

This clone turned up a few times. CDR3 DNA sequence: TGCAGTGCGCCTGACACTTCTGAAGCTTTCTTT. It codes for CSAPDTSEAFF. The gene calls are TRBV20-1 and TRBJ1-1; D uncertain. The germline gives CDR1 DFQATT, CDR2 SNEGSKA (reference sequence). The CDR3 sequence is 11 residues long. The V and J ends lost 6 bases and 6 bases respectively, with 11 bases between them.

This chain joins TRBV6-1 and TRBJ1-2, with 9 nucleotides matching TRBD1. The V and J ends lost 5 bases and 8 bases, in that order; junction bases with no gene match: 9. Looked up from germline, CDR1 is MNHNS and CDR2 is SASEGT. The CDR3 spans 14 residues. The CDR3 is CASSPGQGSRGYTF. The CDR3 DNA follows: TGTGCCAGCAGTCCTGGACAGGGGTCTAGAGGCTACACCTTC.

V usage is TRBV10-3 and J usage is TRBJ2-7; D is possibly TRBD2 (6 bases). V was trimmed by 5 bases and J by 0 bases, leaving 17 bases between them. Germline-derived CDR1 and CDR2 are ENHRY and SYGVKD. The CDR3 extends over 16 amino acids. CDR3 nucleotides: TGTGCCATCAGTAACGCGGGGCGGGGACCCTCCTACGAGCAGTACTTC. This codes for CAISNAGRGPSYEQYF.